This TCR beta chain is drawn from a study of cytomegalovirus exposure and HLA in healthy donors. Study-level findings and limits: A few chains linked to CMV were shown in vitro to be specific for CMV antigens. Common viral pathogens seemed, in a later analysis, to connect with several of the most significant clusters. It was reported that TCR beta sequences correctly inferred the HLA-A and HLA-B alleles for most subjects.

This clone has just a few counts. Its antigen is still unknown. PCR used 60 Vbeta primers and 13 Jbeta primers. Produced via immunoSEQ multiplex PCR; TCRdb's table is partial and in-frame only. The sample lists roughly 150,000 clones, around 78% occurring once. The CDR3 is 13 residues long. CDR1 is LGHNT, CDR2 FRNRAP, per germline. Trimming removed 5 bases from V and 8 bases from J, with 10 bases in between. The chain employs TRBV12-5 and TRBJ1-6; TRBD1 might be the D (5 bases). Sequencing used PBMCs. The clonotype was recovered from a man aged 40-49 years in good health and CMV-seronegative. The CDR3 DNA reads as TGTGCTAGTGGTCTACAAGGGGATTCACCCCTCCACTTT. It yields the protein CASGLQGDSPLHF. The whole variable domain, filled in from reference TRBV12-5 and TRBJ1-6, reads DARVTQTPRHKVTEMGQEVTMRCQPILGHNTVFWYRQTMMQGLELLAYFRNRAPLDDSGMPKDRFSAEMPDATLATLKIQPSEPRDSAVYFCASGLQGDSPLHFGNGTRLTVT.